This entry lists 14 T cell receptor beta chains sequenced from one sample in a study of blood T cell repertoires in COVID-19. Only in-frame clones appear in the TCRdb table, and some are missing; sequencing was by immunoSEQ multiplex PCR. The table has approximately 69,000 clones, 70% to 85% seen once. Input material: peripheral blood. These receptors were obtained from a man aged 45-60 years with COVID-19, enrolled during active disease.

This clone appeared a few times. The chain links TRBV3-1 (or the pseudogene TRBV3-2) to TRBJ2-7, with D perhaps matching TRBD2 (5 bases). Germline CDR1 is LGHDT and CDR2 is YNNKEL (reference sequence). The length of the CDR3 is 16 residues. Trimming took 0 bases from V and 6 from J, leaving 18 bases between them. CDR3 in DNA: TGTGCCAGCAGCCAAGATAGTCCCCTGATCGGAGGCGAGCAGTACTTC. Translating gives CASSQDSPLIGGEQYF.

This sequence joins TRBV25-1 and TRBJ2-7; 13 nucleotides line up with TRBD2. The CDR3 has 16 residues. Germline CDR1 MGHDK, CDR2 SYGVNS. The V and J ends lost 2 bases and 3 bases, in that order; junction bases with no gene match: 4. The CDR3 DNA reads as TGTGCCAGCAGTGAAAGGGGACTAGCGGGGATCTACGAGCAGTACTTC. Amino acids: CASSERGLAGIYEQYF.

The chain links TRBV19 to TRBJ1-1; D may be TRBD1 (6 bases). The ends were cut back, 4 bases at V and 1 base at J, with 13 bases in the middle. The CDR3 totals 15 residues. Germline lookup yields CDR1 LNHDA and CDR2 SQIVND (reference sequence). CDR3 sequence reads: CASSNMGHRNTEAFF. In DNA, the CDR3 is TGTGCCAGTAGTAACATGGGACACAGGAACACTGAAGCTTTCTTT.

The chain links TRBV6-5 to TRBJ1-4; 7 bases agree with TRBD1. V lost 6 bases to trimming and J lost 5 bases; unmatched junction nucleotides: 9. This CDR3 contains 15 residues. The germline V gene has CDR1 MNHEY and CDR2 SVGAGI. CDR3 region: CASRSSGTANEKLFF. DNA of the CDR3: TGTGCCAGCAGGTCTTCTGGGACAGCAAATGAAAAACTGTTTTTT.

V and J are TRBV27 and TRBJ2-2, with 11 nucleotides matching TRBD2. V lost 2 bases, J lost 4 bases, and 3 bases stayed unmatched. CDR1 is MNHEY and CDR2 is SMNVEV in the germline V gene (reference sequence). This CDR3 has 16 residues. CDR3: CASSLNSGGATGELFF. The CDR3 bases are TGTGCCAGCAGTTTAAATAGCGGGGGGGCCACCGGGGAGCTGTTTTTT.

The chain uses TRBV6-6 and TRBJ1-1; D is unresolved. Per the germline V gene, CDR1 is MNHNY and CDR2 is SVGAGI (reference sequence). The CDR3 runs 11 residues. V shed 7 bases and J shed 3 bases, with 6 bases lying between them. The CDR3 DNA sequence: TGTGCCAGCATCGCGGACACTGAAGCTTTCTTT. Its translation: CASIADTEAFF.

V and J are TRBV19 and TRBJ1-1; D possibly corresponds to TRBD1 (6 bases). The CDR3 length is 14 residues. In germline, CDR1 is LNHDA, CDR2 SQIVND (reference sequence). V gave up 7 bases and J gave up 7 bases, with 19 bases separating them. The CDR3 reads CASTPQGRLSEAFF. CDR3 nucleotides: TGTGCCAGTACCCCACAGGGCCGGTTGAGTGAAGCTTTCTTT. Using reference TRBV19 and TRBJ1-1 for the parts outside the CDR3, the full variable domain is DGGITQSPKYLFRKEGQNVTLSCEQNLNHDAMYWYRQDPGQGLRLIYYSQIVNDFQKGDIAEGYSVSREKKESFPLTVTSAQKNPTAFYLCASTPQGRLSEAFFGQGTRLTVV.

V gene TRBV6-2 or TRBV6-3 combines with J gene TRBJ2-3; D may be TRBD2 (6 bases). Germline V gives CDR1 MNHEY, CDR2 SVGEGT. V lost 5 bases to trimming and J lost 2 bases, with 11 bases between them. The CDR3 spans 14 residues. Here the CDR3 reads CASSKRETTDTQYF. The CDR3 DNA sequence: TGTGCCAGCAGTAAACGGGAGACCACAGATACGCAGTATTTT.

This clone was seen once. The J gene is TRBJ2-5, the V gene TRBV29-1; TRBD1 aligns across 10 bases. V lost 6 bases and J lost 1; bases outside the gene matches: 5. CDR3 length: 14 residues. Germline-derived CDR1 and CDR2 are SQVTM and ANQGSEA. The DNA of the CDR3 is TGCAGCGTGGGGACAGGGGCTCTCCAAGAGACCCAGTACTTC. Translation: CSVGTGALQETQYF.

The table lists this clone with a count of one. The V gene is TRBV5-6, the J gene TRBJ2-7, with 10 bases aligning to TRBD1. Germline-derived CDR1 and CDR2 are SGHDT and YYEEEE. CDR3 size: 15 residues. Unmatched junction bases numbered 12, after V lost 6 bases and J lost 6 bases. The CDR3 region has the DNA TGTGCCAGCAAGTGGTGGGCGACAGGGGGCGGCGAGCAGTACTTC. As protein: CASKWWATGGGEQYF. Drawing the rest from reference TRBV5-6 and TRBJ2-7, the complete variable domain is DAGVTQSPTHLIKTRGQQVTLRCSPKSGHDTVSWYQQALGQGPQFIFQYYEEEERQRGNFPDRFSGHQFPNYSSELNVNALLLGDSALYLCASKWWATGGGEQYFGPGTRLTVT.

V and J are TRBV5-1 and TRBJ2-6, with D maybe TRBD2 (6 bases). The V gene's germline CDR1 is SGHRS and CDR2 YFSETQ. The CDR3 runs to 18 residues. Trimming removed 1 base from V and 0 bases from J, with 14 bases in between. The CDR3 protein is CASSLYGGHGSGANVLTF. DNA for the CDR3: TGCGCCAGCAGCTTGTACGGGGGTCATGGCTCTGGGGCCAACGTCCTGACTTTC.

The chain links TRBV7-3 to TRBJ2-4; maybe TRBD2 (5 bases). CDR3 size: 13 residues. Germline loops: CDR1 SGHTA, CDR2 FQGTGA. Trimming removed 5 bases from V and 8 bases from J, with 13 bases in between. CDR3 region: CASSPHAGDIQYF. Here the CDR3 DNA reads TGTGCCAGCAGCCCCCATGCCGGGGACATTCAGTACTTC. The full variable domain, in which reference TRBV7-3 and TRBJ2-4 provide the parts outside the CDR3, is GAGVSQTPSNKVTEKGKYVELRCDPISGHTALYWYRQSLGQGPEFLIYFQGTGAADDSGLPNDRFFAVRPEGSVSTLKIQRTERGDSAVYLCASSPHAGDIQYFGAGTRLSVL.

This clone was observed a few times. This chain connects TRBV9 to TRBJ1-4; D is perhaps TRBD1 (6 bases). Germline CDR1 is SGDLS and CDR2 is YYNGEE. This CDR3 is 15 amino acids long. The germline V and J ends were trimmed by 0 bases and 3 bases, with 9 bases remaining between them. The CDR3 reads CASSVGGQSNEKLFF. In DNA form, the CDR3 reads TGTGCCAGCAGCGTAGGGGGACAATCTAATGAAAAACTGTTTTTT.

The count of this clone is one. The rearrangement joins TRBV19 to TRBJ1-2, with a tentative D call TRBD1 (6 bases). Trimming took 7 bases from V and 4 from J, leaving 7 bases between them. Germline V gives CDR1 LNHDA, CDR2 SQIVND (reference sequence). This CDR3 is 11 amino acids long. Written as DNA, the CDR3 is TGTGCCAGTAAGGGGGTCTATGGCTACACCTTC. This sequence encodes CASKGVYGYTF.